The 21 T cell receptor beta chains reported below all come from one sample, sequenced in a study of blood T cell repertoires in COVID-19. TCRdb's copy holds only in-frame clones and misses some; the assay was immunoSEQ multiplex PCR. The sample includes under 350,000 clones, 75% to 90% of them seen just once. The specimen sequenced was PBMCs or T cells enriched from blood (not recorded which). These receptors were obtained from a woman in her 40s who had recovered from COVID-19.

The gene calls are TRBV14 and TRBJ2-3; 11 bases match TRBD2. Germline loops: CDR1 SGHDN, CDR2 FVKESK. The trim removed 5 bases at V and 4 bases at J, leaving 5 bases unmatched. There are 15 residues in the CDR3. CDR3 nucleotides: TGTGCCAGCAGCTATGGGACTAGCGGCTCAGATACGCAGTATTTT. Translated: CASSYGTSGSDTQYF.

The J gene is TRBJ2-3, the V gene TRBV7-2, with 8 bases lining up with TRBD2. The CDR3 runs to 15 residues. V trimming: 3 bases; J trimming: 3 bases; junction bases outside the gene matches: 5. CDR1 and CDR2 from the germline V gene are SGHTA and FQGNSA. CDR3 protein: CASSFSGTRTDTQYF. CDR3 nucleotide sequence: TGTGCCAGCAGCTTTTCCGGGACTAGGACAGATACGCAGTATTTT.

The chain couples TRBV5-1 to TRBJ1-1; 7 positions match TRBD1. CDR1 SGHRS and CDR2 YFSETQ come from the germline V gene. Trimming removed 4 bases from V and 5 bases from J; junction bases left unmatched: 2. This CDR3 region has 12 residues. The CDR3 sequence: CASSEQGTEAFF. In nucleotides, the CDR3 is TGCGCCAGCAGCGAACAGGGGACTGAAGCTTTCTTT.

J is TRBJ2-3 and V is TRBV30, with D maybe TRBD2 (5 bases). CDR1 is GTSNPN and CDR2 is SVGIG in the germline V gene (reference sequence). CDR3 length: 12 residues. The V and J ends lost 0 bases and 6 bases respectively, with 7 bases between them. This chain's CDR3 is CAWSVTGDTQYF. For the CDR3, the DNA is TGTGCCTGGAGTGTAACGGGGGATACGCAGTATTTT.

The V call is TRBV19, the J call TRBJ1-2; the D gene is possibly TRBD1 (6 bases). The germline V gene has CDR1 LNHDA and CDR2 SQIVND (reference sequence). This CDR3 region has 15 residues. V gave up 5 bases and J gave up 1 base, with 14 bases separating them. The CDR3 loop is CASSPRGQNNYGYTF. CDR3 sequence (DNA): TGTGCCAGTAGTCCCAGGGGCCAGAATAACTATGGCTACACCTTC.

The chain recombines TRBV21-1 with TRBJ1-6; no check of the table's D call, TRBD1, against the DNA was made. TRBV21-1 is a recognized pseudogene. The CDR3 consists of 18 residues. The CDR3 DNA sequence: TGTGCCAGCAGCAAAGATATGGAGGACAGGGGAGATAATTCACCCCTCCACTTT. This translates into CASSKDMEDRGDNSPLHF.

The V call is TRBV2, the J call TRBJ1-5, with D possibly matching TRBD1 (6 bases). CDR3 length: 15 amino acids. Trimming removed 7 bases from V and 3 bases from J, with 16 bases in between. CDR1 and CDR2 from the germline V gene are SNHLY and FYNNEI. DNA for the CDR3: TGTGCCAGCAAACACGTCGGACAGAACAATCAGCCCCAGCATTTT. This translates into CASKHVGQNNQPQHF.

The chain links TRBV20-1 to TRBJ2-5; D is perhaps TRBD2 (6 bases). This CDR3 region has 15 residues. The V end lost 3 bases, the J end lost 4 bases, and 18 bases lay between the germline ends. Germline CDR1 reads DFQATT; CDR2 reads SNEGSKA (reference sequence). DNA of the CDR3: TGCAGTGCTAGTAGTCCCGGCGGGATCACAGAGACCCAGTACTTC. Translation gives CSASSPGGITETQYF.

The rearrangement links TRBV7-2 to TRBJ2-7; D gene uncertain. CDR1 SGHTA and CDR2 FQGNSA come from the germline V gene. The CDR3 has 13 residues. V shed 1 base and J shed 5 bases, with 9 bases lying between them. The CDR3 loop reads CASSLDRQDEQYF. CDR3 coding DNA: TGTGCCAGCAGCTTAGACCGGCAGGACGAGCAGTACTTC.

This clone has at least ten counts. The chain joins TRBV7-8 to TRBJ2-2; tentative D call: TRBD2 (5 bases). V gave up 2 bases and J gave up 2 bases, with 9 bases separating them. Germline values: CDR1 SGHVS, CDR2 FQNEAQ. The CDR3 contains 15 residues. The CDR3 region has the DNA TGTGCCAGCAGCTTATGGGAGAGAAACACCGGGGAGCTGTTTTTT. It is translated as CASSLWERNTGELFF.

This CDR3 is CASSHVSLIRQGISYGYTF. The CDR3 coding sequence is TGTGCCAGCAGCCATGTATCTTTAATTAGACAGGGAATCTCCTATGGCTACACCTTC. J is TRBJ1-2 and V is TRBV3-1 (or the pseudogene TRBV3-2), with TRBD1 matching over 7 bases. V was clipped by 3 bases and J by 4 bases; unmatched bases: 20. The CDR3 has 19 residues. Germline assignment: CDR1 LGHDT and CDR2 YNNKEL (reference sequence).

The chain joins TRBV9 to TRBJ1-2, with 11 bases aligning to TRBD1. The CDR3 totals 16 residues. Germline V lookup: CDR1 SGDLS, CDR2 YYNGEE. Trimming removed 0 bases from V and 7 bases from J; junction bases left unmatched: 8. The CDR3, as DNA: TGTGCCAGCAGCGTAGCTCGGACAGGGGGCTCAGGTGGCTACACCTTC. This translates into CASSVARTGGSGGYTF.

The gene calls are TRBV7-9 and TRBJ2-3, with 13 bases matching TRBD2. CDR1 and CDR2 (germline): SEHNR, FQNEAQ (reference sequence). The V segment lost 5 bases and the J segment 6 bases; nucleotides outside the gene matches: 5. The CDR3 loop spans 15 amino acids. This CDR3 reads CASSRGLAGIDTQYF. CDR3 DNA: TGTGCCAGCAGCAGGGGACTAGCGGGAATCGATACGCAGTATTTT.

This chain links TRBV5-1 with TRBJ1-1; 9 positions match TRBD1. The CDR3 consists of 17 residues. Trimming cost V 4 bases and J 3 bases; bases outside gene matches: 13. Looked up from germline, CDR1 is SGHRS and CDR2 is YFSETQ. The CDR3 protein is CASSPSGTGIGHTEAFF. The DNA of the CDR3 is TGCGCCAGCAGCCCTTCCGGGACAGGGATTGGTCACACTGAAGCTTTCTTT.

Here the CDR3 reads CASSPRRGRGIYEQYF. Here the CDR3 DNA reads TGTGCCAGCAGTCCCCGCCGCGGGAGAGGGATCTACGAGCAGTACTTC. J is TRBJ2-7 and V is TRBV27; TRBD2 agrees at 7 bases. The CDR3 is 16 residues long. The J segment lost 3 bases and the V segment lost 5 bases, leaving 13 bases of the junction unmatched. Germline CDR1 and CDR2: MNHEY and SMNVEV (reference sequence).

The gene calls are TRBV18 and TRBJ1-4, with no clear D. This CDR3 spans 14 amino acids. The germline V gene has CDR1 KGHSH and CDR2 LQKENI. Trimming took off 6 bases at V and 0 bases at J, with 8 bases between the two ends. The CDR3 DNA follows: TGTGCCAGCTCCCCCTCCTCAACTAATGAAAAACTGTTTTTT. Translating gives CASSPSSTNEKLFF.

The V and J genes are TRBV3-1 (or the pseudogene TRBV3-2) and TRBJ2-1; D is uncertain. The CDR3 consists of 12 residues. The V end was cut by 2 bases, the J end by 5 bases, with 4 bases between. Germline assignment: CDR1 LGHDT and CDR2 YNNKEL (reference sequence). The CDR3 coding sequence is TGTGCCAGCAGCCAACTAAACAATGAGCAGTTCTTC. It is translated as CASSQLNNEQFF.

The J gene is TRBJ1-2, the V gene TRBV2, with D unresolved. The germline CDR1 and CDR2 sequences are SNHLY and FYNNEI. This CDR3 is built from 12 residues. The V end was cut by 3 bases, the J end by 3 bases, with 5 bases between. CDR3 coding DNA: TGTGCCAGCAGTGAGCGATACTATGGCTACACCTTC. Residues: CASSERYYGYTF.

With regard to this clone: The junction departs from germline at one end; a sequencing error may be responsible. The chain recombines TRBV2 with TRBJ1-5; 8 bases line up with TRBD1. There are 15 residues in the CDR3. Germline V gene lookup returns CDR1 SNHLY and CDR2 FYNNEI. This CDR3 reads CASREGQGAYQPQHF. The CDR3 nucleotides read TGTGCCAGCAGGGAAGGACAGGGTGCTTATCAGCCCCAGCATTTT.

This sequence joins TRBV2 and TRBJ2-5, with D possibly being TRBD2 (5 bases). The V end lost 6 bases, the J end lost 3 bases, and 14 bases lay between the germline ends. Germline V gives CDR1 SNHLY, CDR2 FYNNEI. The CDR3 contains 14 residues. CDR3 nucleotides: TGTGCCAGCAGGAGCCCATGGGGAGAAGAGACCCAGTACTTC. Protein product: CASRSPWGEETQYF.

The rearrangement joins TRBV7-9 to TRBJ1-2; D gene ambiguous. The germline V gene has CDR1 SEHNR and CDR2 FQNEAQ (reference sequence). Deletions cut 5 bases from V and 0 bases from J, with 7 bases between. This CDR3 region has 13 residues. The CDR3 DNA follows: TGTGCCAGCAGCCTTACAGCTAACTATGGCTACACCTTC. It translates to CASSLTANYGYTF.